The sequence of this TCR beta chain was determined in a study of cytomegalovirus exposure and HLA in healthy donors. Study information: Earlier, about 180 million T cells were analyzed, and some 120 million unique TCR beta sequences were found among them. Genetic ancestry analysis placed 81% of the 300 to 400 donors that were genotyped in the Caucasian-associated cluster. Study results and caveats: Presence/absence analyses assumed roughly uniform sequencing depth across donors.

Comment on this clone: Its antigen is currently unknown.

The study ran its PCR with 60 Vbeta and 13 Jbeta primers. Using immunoSEQ multiplex PCR, the repertoire was profiled, and TCRdb retains in-frame clones only, with some absent. The data contain almost 200,000 clones, roughly three quarters of them singletons. Trimming took 4 bases from V and 5 from J; bases not matched to a gene: 6. The CDR3 contains 15 residues. Germline CDR1 reads SGHNT; CDR2 reads YYREEE (reference sequence). The material sequenced was PBMCs. This TCR was sampled from a male donor in good health and CMV-seropositive. The V gene is TRBV5-4, the J gene TRBJ2-2; TRBD1 matches at 9 bases. This CDR3 is CASSPPGTGTGELFF. The CDR3 region has the DNA TGTGCCAGCAGCCCCCCCGGGACAGGGACCGGGGAGCTGTTTTTT.